These T cell receptor beta chains were read from a single sample in a study of blood T cell repertoires in COVID-19. This table comes from immunoSEQ multiplex PCR, and its TCRdb copy is limited to in-frame clones, with some not included. The data show around 190,000 clones, approximately 86% seen once. Sequenced sample: peripheral blood. These receptors were obtained from a man aged 50 to 60 with active or convalescent COVID-19. Each CDR3 is given with its conserved first and last residue. D genes are given only for firm matches. Not all rows give a size; the values are once, few, many and, for expanded clones, a class.

len | d_gene | j_gene | abundance | v_gene | CDR3aa
13 | - | TRBJ2-7 | once | TRBV7-9 | CASSIQGRNEQYF
12 | - | TRBJ2-4 | - | TRBV29-1 | CSVEGASDIQYF
14 | TRBD1 | TRBJ2-7 | - | TRBV3-1/TRBV3-2 | CASSHLTGLYEQYF
16 | TRBD2 | TRBJ2-1 | - | TRBV3-1/TRBV3-2 | CASSQGSGRAYNEQFF
19 | TRBD1 | TRBJ1-5 | - | TRBV4-2 | CASSQDQGPGGMGNQPQHF
14 | TRBD2 | TRBJ2-7 | - | TRBV3-1/TRBV3-2 | CASSTAGGAYEQYF
15 | - | TRBJ2-4 | - | TRBV11-2 | CASSLVAGGQNIQYF
15 | - | TRBJ2-1 | - | TRBV9 | CASSVGQSTYNEQFF
15 | TRBD1 | TRBJ1-2 | - | TRBV7-3 | CASSLGDRSNYGYTF
14 | - | TRBJ1-6 | - | TRBV19 | CASSIGRGNSPLHF
16 | TRBD2 | TRBJ2-3 | - | TRBV13 | CASSPFGREGTDTQYF
16 | TRBD1 | TRBJ1-5 | - | TRBV29-1 | CSVSTGDLYSNQPQHF
14 | - | TRBJ2-2 | - | TRBV19 | CASGVMGHTGELFF
12 | - | TRBJ2-5 | - | TRBV13 | CASSLPSETQYF
13 | - | TRBJ1-6 | few | TRBV6-5 | CASSPSGNSPLHF
16 | TRBD2 | TRBJ2-2 | - | TRBV7-7 | CASSLGLAGGTGELFF
14 | TRBD1 | TRBJ2-7 | - | TRBV6-2/TRBV6-3 | CASSPTGPAYEQYF
17 | TRBD2 | TRBJ2-1 | - | TRBV4-3 | CASSQQGLAGSYNEQFF
16 | TRBD2 | TRBJ2-7 | - | TRBV2 | CASSERVASGGYEQYF
14 | - | TRBJ2-7 | few | TRBV28 | CASSSGPLVYEQYF
16 | - | TRBJ2-4 | once | TRBV7-2 | CASSSYRAGAKNIQYF
15 | TRBD1 | TRBJ2-5 | - | TRBV7-7 | CASSLSGQHQETQYF
13 | - | TRBJ1-2 | - | TRBV3-1/TRBV3-2 | CASSYRGNYGYTF
14 | TRBD1 | TRBJ1-5 | - | TRBV28 | CASRWQGANQPQHF
14 | TRBD1 | TRBJ2-7 | - | TRBV6-2/TRBV6-3 | CASSQGTGMDEQYF
16 | - | TRBJ1-1 | once | TRBV7-3 | CASSLNVPASGTEAFF
14 | - | TRBJ1-5 | - | TRBV7-2 | CASSSTQGGQPQHF
16 | - | TRBJ1-1 | - | TRBV6-2/TRBV6-3 | CASSPTGGPLGTEAFF
11 | - | TRBJ2-7 | - | TRBV3-1/TRBV3-2 | CASSVGPEQYF
14 | TRBD1 | TRBJ2-7 | - | TRBV7-3 | CASSSPDRVHEQYF
14 | - | TRBJ1-1 | once | TRBV19 | CASSISQMNTEAFF
14 | TRBD1 | TRBJ2-7 | - | TRBV4-3 | CASSQERAGGEQYF
13 | - | TRBJ1-4 | - | TRBV6-5 | CARTVPTNEKLFF
13 | - | TRBJ1-5 | once | TRBV4-2 | CASSAGPVEPQHF
12 | - | TRBJ2-3 | once | TRBV12-3/TRBV12-4 | CASSLGRDTQYF
15 | TRBD1 | TRBJ2-5 | - | TRBV6-1 | CASSEGTGLRETQYF
13 | TRBD1 | TRBJ1-1 | few | TRBV6-1 | CASQTGFNTEAFF
15 | - | TRBJ2-2 | - | TRBV5-5 | CASSLVSGNTGELFF
18 | TRBD2 | TRBJ2-5 | - | TRBV7-2 | CASSLLPGLAGPQETQYF
13 | TRBD1 | TRBJ2-5 | - | TRBV2 | CATRTGGVETQYF
14 | - | TRBJ2-7 | - | TRBV7-2 | CASSPRLVSREQYF
13 | - | TRBJ2-1 | once | TRBV12-3/TRBV12-4 | CASSLVGDSEQFF
14 | - | TRBJ2-3 | - | TRBV5-6 | CATKLGGGVDTQYF
15 | - | TRBJ1-2 | - | TRBV24-1 | CATSDKGKASGGYTF
15 | TRBD1 | TRBJ1-5 | - | TRBV5-1 | CASSFSGQGGQPQHF
14 | - | TRBJ2-5 | once | TRBV7-6 | CASSLEQGRETQYF
15 | TRBD1 | TRBJ2-2 | - | TRBV11-2 | CASSVDRGLVGELFF
18 | TRBD2 | TRBJ2-3 | - | TRBV15 | CATSRDGVSGRGTDTQYF